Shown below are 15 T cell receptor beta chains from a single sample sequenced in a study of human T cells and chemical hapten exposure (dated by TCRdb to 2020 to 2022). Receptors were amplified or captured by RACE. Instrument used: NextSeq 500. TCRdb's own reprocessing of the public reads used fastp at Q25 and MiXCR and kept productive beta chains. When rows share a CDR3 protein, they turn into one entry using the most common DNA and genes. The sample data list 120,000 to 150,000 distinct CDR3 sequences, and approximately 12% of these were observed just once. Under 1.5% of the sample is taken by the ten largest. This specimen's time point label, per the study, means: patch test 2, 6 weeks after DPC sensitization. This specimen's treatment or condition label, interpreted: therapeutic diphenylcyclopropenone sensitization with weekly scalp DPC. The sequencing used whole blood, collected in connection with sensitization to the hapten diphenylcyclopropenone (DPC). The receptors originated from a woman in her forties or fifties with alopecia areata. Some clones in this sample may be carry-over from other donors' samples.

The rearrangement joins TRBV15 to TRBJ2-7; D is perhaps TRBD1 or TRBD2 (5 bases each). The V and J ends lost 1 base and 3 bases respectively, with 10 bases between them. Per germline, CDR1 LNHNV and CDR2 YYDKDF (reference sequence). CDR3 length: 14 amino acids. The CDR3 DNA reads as TGTGCCACCAGCAGAGGGGACCAAGGCTACGAGCAGTACTTC. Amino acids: CATSRGDQGYEQYF.

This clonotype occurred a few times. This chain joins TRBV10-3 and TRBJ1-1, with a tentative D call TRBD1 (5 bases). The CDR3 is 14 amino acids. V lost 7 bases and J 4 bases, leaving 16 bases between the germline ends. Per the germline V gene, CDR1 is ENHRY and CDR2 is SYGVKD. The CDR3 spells CAIKLPREGTEAFF. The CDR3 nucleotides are TGTGCCATCAAGCTTCCCAGGGAGGGCACTGAAGCTTTCTTT.

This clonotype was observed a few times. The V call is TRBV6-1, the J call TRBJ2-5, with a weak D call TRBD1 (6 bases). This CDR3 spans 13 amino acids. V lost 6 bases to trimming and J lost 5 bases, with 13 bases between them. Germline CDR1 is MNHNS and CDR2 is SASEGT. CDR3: CASSRTARETQYF. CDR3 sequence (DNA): TGTGCCAGCAGCCGGACAGCGAGGGAGACCCAGTACTTC.

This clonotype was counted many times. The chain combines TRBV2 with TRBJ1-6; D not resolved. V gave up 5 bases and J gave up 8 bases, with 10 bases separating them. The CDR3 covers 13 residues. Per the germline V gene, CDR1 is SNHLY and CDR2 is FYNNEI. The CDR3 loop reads CASSLGYDSPLHF. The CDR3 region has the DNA TGTGCCAGCAGTCTTGGGTACGATTCACCCCTCCACTTT.

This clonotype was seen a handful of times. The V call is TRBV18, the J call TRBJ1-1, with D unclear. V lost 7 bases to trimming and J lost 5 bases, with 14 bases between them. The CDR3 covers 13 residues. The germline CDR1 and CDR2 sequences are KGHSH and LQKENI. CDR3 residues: CASFRSFRTEAFF. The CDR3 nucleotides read TGTGCCAGCTTCAGGTCTTTCCGGACTGAAGCTTTCTTT.

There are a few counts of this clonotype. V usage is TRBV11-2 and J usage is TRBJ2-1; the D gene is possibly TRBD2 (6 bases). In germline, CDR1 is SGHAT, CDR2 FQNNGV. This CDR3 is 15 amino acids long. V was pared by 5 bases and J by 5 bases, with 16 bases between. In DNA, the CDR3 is TGTGCCAGCAGCCCGTCGACGGGGGACCACAATGAGCAGTTCTTC. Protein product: CASSPSTGDHNEQFF.

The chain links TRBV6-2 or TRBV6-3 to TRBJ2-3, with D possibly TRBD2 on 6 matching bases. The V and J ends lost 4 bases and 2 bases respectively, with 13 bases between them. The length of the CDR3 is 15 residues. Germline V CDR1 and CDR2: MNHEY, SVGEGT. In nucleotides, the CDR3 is TGTGCCAGCAGTTCCCCGGGACTCCTCACAGATACGCAGTATTTT. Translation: CASSSPGLLTDTQYF.

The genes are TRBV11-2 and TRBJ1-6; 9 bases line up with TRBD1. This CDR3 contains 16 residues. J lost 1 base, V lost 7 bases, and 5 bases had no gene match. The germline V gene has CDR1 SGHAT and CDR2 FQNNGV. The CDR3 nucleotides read TGTGCCAGCACCTCACAGGGGGCATCCTATAATTCACCCCTCCACTTT. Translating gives CASTSQGASYNSPLHF.

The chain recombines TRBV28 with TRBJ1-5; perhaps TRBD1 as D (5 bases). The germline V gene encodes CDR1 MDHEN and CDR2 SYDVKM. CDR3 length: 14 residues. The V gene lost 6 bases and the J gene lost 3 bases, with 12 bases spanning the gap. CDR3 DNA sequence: TGTGCCAGCAGGGCCCAAGGGGTCAATCAGCCCCAGCATTTT. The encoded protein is CASRAQGVNQPQHF.

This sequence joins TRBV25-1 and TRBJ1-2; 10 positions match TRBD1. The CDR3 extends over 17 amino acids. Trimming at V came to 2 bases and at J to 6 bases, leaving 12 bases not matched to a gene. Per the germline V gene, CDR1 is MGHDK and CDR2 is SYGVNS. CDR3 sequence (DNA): TGTGCCAGCAGTGAAAGAGGAGACAGGGGGCGCCGGGATGGCTACACCTTC. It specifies CASSERGDRGRRDGYTF.

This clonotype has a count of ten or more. DNA for the CDR3: TGTGCCAGCAGCTTAGGCTACTCCAATCAGCCCCAGCATTTT. Translation: CASSLGYSNQPQHF. The rearrangement uses TRBV7-6 and TRBJ1-5, with no clear D. The germline CDR1 and CDR2 sequences are SGHVS and FNYEAQ. The V end lost 1 base, the J end lost 3 bases, and 7 bases lay between the germline ends. The CDR3 length is 14 residues. The full variable domain, rest sourced from reference TRBV7-6 and TRBJ1-5, is GAGVSQSPRYKVTKRGQDVALRCDPISGHVSLYWYRQALGQGPEFLTYFNYEAQQDKSGLPNDRFSAERPEGSISTLTIQRTEQRDSAMYRCASSLGYSNQPQHFGDGTRLSIL.

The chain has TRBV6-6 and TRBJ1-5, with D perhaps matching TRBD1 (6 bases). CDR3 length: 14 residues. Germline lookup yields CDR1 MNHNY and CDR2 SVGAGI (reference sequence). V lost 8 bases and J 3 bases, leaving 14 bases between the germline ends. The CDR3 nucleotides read TGTGCCAGCTCCGAAGCAGGGGCCAATCAGCCCCAGCATTTT. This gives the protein CASSEAGANQPQHF.

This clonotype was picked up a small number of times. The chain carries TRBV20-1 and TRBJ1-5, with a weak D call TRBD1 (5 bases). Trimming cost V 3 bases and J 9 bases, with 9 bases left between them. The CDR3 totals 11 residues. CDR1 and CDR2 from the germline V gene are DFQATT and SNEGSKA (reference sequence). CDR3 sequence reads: CSARETGPQHF. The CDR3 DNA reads TGCAGTGCTAGGGAAACAGGGCCCCAGCATTTT.

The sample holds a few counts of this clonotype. CDR3 nucleotide sequence: TGTGCCAGCTCACCCCCTATGGGGGGGAGGGGGCCCTACGAGCAGTACTTC. Translating it yields CASSPPMGGRGPYEQYF. This chain uses TRBV18 with TRBJ2-7, with D possibly called TRBD1 or TRBD2 (7 bases each). The CDR3 is made up of 17 amino acids. Germline CDR1 is KGHSH and CDR2 is LQKENI. Trimming pared 3 bases from V and 2 bases from J, leaving 20 bases between.

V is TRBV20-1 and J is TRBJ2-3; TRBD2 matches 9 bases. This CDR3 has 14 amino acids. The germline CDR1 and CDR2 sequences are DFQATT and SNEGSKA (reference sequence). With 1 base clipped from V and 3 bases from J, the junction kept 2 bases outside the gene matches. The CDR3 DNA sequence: TGCAGTGCTAGAGTCACTAGCGGGACAGATACGCAGTATTTT. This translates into CSARVTSGTDTQYF.